This is a list of T cell receptor beta chains from one sample in a study of T cell responses to AZD1222 COVID-19 vaccine. Clones were read by immunoSEQ multiplex PCR, and TCRdb kept only the in-frame ones, dropping some. The sample records 75,000 to 85,000 clones, around nine tenths being singletons. This material consisted of peripheral blood, taken on day 0 of AZD1222 vaccination. These receptors all stem from an adult in good health. The CDR3 runs from the conserved cysteine through the conserved F or W. The D gene is left open where the match is weak. Clone size is stated in some rows and not others, as once, few, many or a class when expanded.

V: TRBV7-3
D: .
length: 14
size: .
J: TRBJ2-7
CDR3: CASSSGGESYEQYF
DNA: TGTGCCAGCAGCTCCGGCGGGGAATCCTACGAGCAGTACTTC

V: TRBV7-3
D: .
length: 14
size: once
J: TRBJ2-1
CDR3: CASSLGGSYNEQFF
DNA: TGTGCCAGCAGCTTGGGGGGCTCCTACAATGAGCAGTTCTTC

V: TRBV24-1
D: .
length: 15
size: .
J: TRBJ2-3
CDR3: CATSDRQESTDTQYF
DNA: TGTGCCACCAGTGACCGACAGGAAAGCACAGATACGCAGTATTTT

V: TRBV7-2
D: TRBD1
length: 16
size: .
J: TRBJ1-1
CDR3: CASSSGTAAANTEAFF
DNA: TGTGCCAGCAGCTCCGGGACAGCCGCGGCAAACACTGAAGCTTTCTTT

V: TRBV29-1
D: .
length: 11
size: .
J: TRBJ2-7
CDR3: CSVVVSYEQYF
DNA: TGCAGCGTTGTGGTGTCCTACGAGCAGTACTTC

V: TRBV12-5
D: TRBD1
length: 15
size: .
J: TRBJ1-4
CDR3: CASGHTGGVGEKLFF
DNA: TGTGCTAGTGGACATACAGGGGGCGTAGGTGAAAAACTGTTTTTT

V: TRBV2
D: .
length: 14
size: .
J: TRBJ2-7
CDR3: CASSEGPLSYEQYF
DNA: TGTGCCAGCAGTGAAGGACCGCTCTCCTACGAGCAGTACTTC

V: TRBV6-1
D: .
length: 17
size: .
J: TRBJ1-5
CDR3: CASSEAQQGDGNQPQHF
DNA: TGTGCCAGCAGTGAAGCTCAACAGGGTGACGGCAATCAGCCCCAGCATTTT

V: TRBV5-6
D: .
length: 15
size: .
J: TRBJ2-7
CDR3: CASSSRVGFSYEQYF
DNA: TGTGCCAGCAGCTCCAGGGTAGGCTTCTCCTACGAGCAGTACTTC

V: TRBV7-8
D: .
length: 13
size: .
J: TRBJ2-2
CDR3: CASSSGGSGELFF
DNA: TGTGCCAGCAGCTCTGGGGGGTCCGGGGAGCTGTTTTTT

V: TRBV5-4
D: .
length: 13
size: .
J: TRBJ1-4
CDR3: CAIMRQPNEKLFF
DNA: TGTGCCATCATGAGACAGCCGAATGAAAAACTGTTTTTT

V: TRBV5-4
D: .
length: 15
size: .
J: TRBJ2-1
CDR3: CASSLRKKGYNEQFF
DNA: TGTGCCAGCAGCTTGAGGAAGAAGGGCTACAATGAGCAGTTCTTC

V: TRBV5-5
D: .
length: 13
size: .
J: TRBJ1-1
CDR3: CASSLGANTEAFF
DNA: TGTGCCAGCAGCTTGGGGGCCAACACTGAAGCTTTCTTT

V: TRBV27
D: TRBD1
length: 14
size: .
J: TRBJ1-1
CDR3: CASRLQGARTEAFF
DNA: TGTGCCAGCCGGTTACAGGGGGCGCGGACTGAAGCTTTCTTT

V: TRBV5-8
D: .
length: 14
size: .
J: TRBJ2-1
CDR3: CASSSSPATNEQFF
DNA: TGTGCCAGCAGCTCTTCCCCGGCCACCAATGAGCAGTTCTTC

V: TRBV30
D: TRBD1
length: 11
size: .
J: TRBJ1-2
CDR3: CAAGQVRGYTF
DNA: TGTGCCGCCGGACAGGTGAGGGGCTACACCTTC

V: TRBV3-1/TRBV3-2
D: .
length: 15
size: .
J: TRBJ2-1
CDR3: CASSHFSEVYNEQFF
DNA: TGTGCCAGCAGCCATTTTAGCGAGGTCTACAATGAGCAGTTCTTC

V: TRBV18
D: .
length: 14
size: .
J: TRBJ1-4
CDR3: CASSPPGSNEKLFF
DNA: TGTGCCAGCTCACCCCCCGGGTCTAATGAAAAACTGTTTTTT

V: TRBV19
D: .
length: 13
size: .
J: TRBJ1-2
CDR3: CASSMTGNYGYTF
DNA: TGTGCCAGTAGTATGACGGGGAACTATGGCTACACCTTC

V: TRBV9
D: TRBD1
length: 14
size: .
J: TRBJ2-7
CDR3: CASSPQGTGNEQYF
DNA: TGTGCCAGCAGCCCCCAGGGGACAGGGAACGAGCAGTACTTC

V: TRBV5-1
D: TRBD1
length: 14
size: once
J: TRBJ2-7
CDR3: CASSASDRVYEQYF
DNA: TGCGCCAGCAGCGCCTCTGACAGGGTCTACGAGCAGTACTTC

V: TRBV7-2
D: .
length: 14
size: once
J: TRBJ2-1
CDR3: CASSPRQSGNEQFF
DNA: TGTGCCAGCAGCCCCCGACAAAGTGGTAATGAGCAGTTCTTC

V: TRBV9
D: .
length: 16
size: .
J: TRBJ2-1
CDR3: CASSVATNAGVSEQFF
DNA: TGTGCCAGCAGCGTAGCTACTAATGCAGGCGTTAGTGAGCAGTTCTTC

V: TRBV5-1
D: .
length: 13
size: once
J: TRBJ2-5
CDR3: CASSLGRQETQYF
DNA: TGCGCCAGCAGCTTGGGCCGCCAAGAGACCCAGTACTTC

V: TRBV5-1
D: .
length: 14
size: .
J: TRBJ1-4
CDR3: CASGTGRLNEKLFF
DNA: TGCGCCAGCGGCACGGGACGGCTTAATGAAAAACTGTTTTTT

V: TRBV7-6
D: .
length: 16
size: .
J: TRBJ2-3
CDR3: CASTPTMGGGSDTQYF
DNA: TGTGCCAGCACCCCCACTATGGGAGGGGGATCAGATACGCAGTATTTT

V: TRBV2
D: .
length: 13
size: .
J: TRBJ1-1
CDR3: CASSSGSRMKAFF
DNA: TGTGCCAGCAGTAGCGGGAGTCGTATGAAAGCTTTCTTT